This T cell receptor (beta chain) was captured by sequencing in a study of shared clonotypes between healthy human individuals. The study's findings and limits: Relative to clonotypes present in all four donors, those not shared had lower generation probabilities. Shared across several donors were 4% to 5% of the naive CD4 clonotypes.

Genomic DNA from each subset was divided evenly over several immunoSEQ plates. Sequenced by immunoSEQ multiplex PCR; TCRdb stores in-frame clones only, minus some. Among over 2,000,000 clones listed, 93% were seen once. CDR3 length: 20 amino acids. Deletions cut 0 bases from V and 2 bases from J, with 26 bases between. Naivety among CD8 cells was defined by CD45RO negativity and positive CCR7 selection, thereby excluding terminally differentiated effector memory CD45RA+ cells. All the donors were Caucasian adults who lived in Nashville, Tennessee. A note on this clone: The target antigen is unknown.

Sequencing was done on a sample of naive CD8+ T cells from PBMCs. The clonotype originates from a man aged 18 to 35 in good health. Some clones in this sample may be carry-over from other donors' samples. This chain connects TRBV23-1 to TRBJ2-7; maybe TRBD2 (6 bases). TRBV23-1 is assigned to the ORF class and has an uncertain function. The chain's CDR3 is CASSQSNAPLAALEAYEQYF. The CDR3 DNA reads TGCGCCAGCAGTCAATCGAATGCCCCACTAGCCGCCCTAGAAGCCTACGAGCAGTACTTC.